A selection of T cell receptor beta chains follows, all from one sample in a study of cytomegalovirus exposure and HLA in healthy donors. Clones were sequenced by immunoSEQ multiplex PCR, and TCRdb holds only the in-frame ones, with some missing. The repertoire has roughly 100,000 clones, 75% to 85% of them found once; the top ten carry about 2.2%. Input material: PBMCs. The receptor set was obtained from a man aged 30 to 39 in good health and CMV-seronegative. CDR3s include the opening cysteine and the closing phenylalanine or tryptophan. A D gene is named only where the DNA matches it firmly. Clone size is not always given. Where it is, it says once, few, many or a class for expanded clones.

V gene	clone size	D gene	J gene	CDR3 DNA	CDR3 protein
TRBV9	-	-	TRBJ1-1	TGTGCCAGCAGCTCCTTGGCAGGGGTTTTCGCTGAAGCTTTCTTT	CASSSLAGVFAEAFF
TRBV7-3	few	TRBD2	TRBJ2-2	TGTGCCAGCAGTTTGACAGCGGGAGTGGAGACCGGGGAGCTGTTTTTT	CASSLTAGVETGELFF
TRBV30	-	-	TRBJ1-5	TGTGCCTGGAGTGCCTACACCGGGTACGGCAATCAGCCCCAGCATTTT	CAWSAYTGYGNQPQHF
TRBV28	-	TRBD1	TRBJ2-7	TGTGCCAGTACTATCCACAGGGGGTACGAGCAGTACTTC	CASTIHRGYEQYF
TRBV30	-	-	TRBJ1-1	TGTGCCTGGAGTCCCTATGAGAACACTGAAGCTTTCTTT	CAWSPYENTEAFF
TRBV11-2	-	TRBD2	TRBJ2-3	TGTGCCAGCAGCTTCCGGGTACTAGCGGGGAGCACAGATACGCAGTATTTT	CASSFRVLAGSTDTQYF
TRBV29-1	-	TRBD1	TRBJ1-4	TGCAGCGTCTTATTCACAGGGGCCCCTAATGAAAAACTGTTTTTT	CSVLFTGAPNEKLFF
TRBV5-4	-	-	TRBJ2-7	TGTGCCAGCAGCCTCGGAGCCCACAGGTCCGGCTACGAGCAGTACTTC	CASSLGAHRSGYEQYF
TRBV10-3	-	TRBD1	TRBJ2-3	TGTGCCACCACGACGGACAGGGCCGCAGATACGCAGTATTTT	CATTTDRAADTQYF
TRBV27	-	TRBD1	TRBJ2-1	TGTGCCAGCAGTACCCAAGTTTTAGACAGGGGGCGTCCCCATGAGCAGTTCTTC	CASSTQVLDRGRPHEQFF
TRBV9	-	-	TRBJ1-3	TGTGCCAGCAGCGGGCAGTTTGGCTCTGGAAACACCATATATTTT	CASSGQFGSGNTIYF
TRBV27	-	-	TRBJ1-4	TGTGCCACCCGAGGGAGCGCAACTAATGAAAAACTGTTTTTT	CATRGSATNEKLFF
TRBV15	once	-	TRBJ2-7	TGTGCCACCAGCAGAGCGCTGGGGACGGACTACGAGCAGTACTTC	CATSRALGTDYEQYF
TRBV19	-	TRBD2	TRBJ2-2	TGTGCCAGTAGTGGCACCGGACTAGCCGGGGAGCTGTTTTTT	CASSGTGLAGELFF
TRBV10-3	-	-	TRBJ1-2	TGTGCCAGTCAGGGACTTGCTAACTATGGCTACACCTTC	CASQGLANYGYTF
TRBV9	-	-	TRBJ2-5	TGTGCCAGCAGCGTACAGGGAGGAGAGACCCAGTACTTC	CASSVQGGETQYF
TRBV5-6	-	TRBD2	TRBJ2-7	TGTGCCAGCAGCGACGGGACTAGCGGACACTACGAGCAGTACTTC	CASSDGTSGHYEQYF
TRBV28	few	-	TRBJ1-4	TGTGCCAGCAGTTTATACGAGACATCTAATGAAAAACTGTTTTTT	CASSLYETSNEKLFF
TRBV28	few	TRBD1	TRBJ2-7	TGTGCCAGCAGGACAGGGGGGGCCTACGAGCAGTACTTC	CASRTGGAYEQYF
TRBV9	-	TRBD2	TRBJ2-1	TGTGCCAGCAGCGTCGGGGGGTTCTCCTACAATGAGCAGTTCTTC	CASSVGGFSYNEQFF
TRBV7-9	-	TRBD1	TRBJ1-1	TGTGCCAGCAGCAGGGGGCATACTGAAGCTTTCTTT	CASSRGHTEAFF
TRBV19	-	TRBD1	TRBJ2-7	TGTGCCAGTAGTCCTCTTGGACAGGTGGTCTACGAGCAGTACTTC	CASSPLGQVVYEQYF
TRBV29-1	few	-	TRBJ1-1	TGCAGCTCCCGGAGAGACACTGAAGCTTTCTTT	CSSRRDTEAFF
TRBV7-8	-	-	TRBJ2-5	TGTGCCAGCAGCTTAAGAGGGCCGGGATCGGGAGAGACCCAGTACTTC	CASSLRGPGSGETQYF
TRBV5-1	-	-	TRBJ2-7	TGCGCCAGCAGCCCCCGGACGGGAACCTACGAGCAGTACTTC	CASSPRTGTYEQYF
TRBV14	-	TRBD2	TRBJ2-3	TGTGCCAGCAGCCAAGTGCGTAGCGGGAGGGCCGGCACAGATACGCAGTATTTT	CASSQVRSGRAGTDTQYF
TRBV7-9	-	-	TRBJ2-7	TGTGCCAGCAGCTTTTTTGGGGCCAGCTACGAGCAGTACTTC	CASSFFGASYEQYF
TRBV9	-	TRBD1	TRBJ1-5	TGTGCCAGCAGCGTAGGGGACAGGGAGGGTAGCAATCAGCCCCAGCATTTT	CASSVGDREGSNQPQHF
TRBV19	-	-	TRBJ1-5	TGTGCCAGTAGTGGGCGCCAGAGCAATCAGCCCCAGCATTTT	CASSGRQSNQPQHF
TRBV9	-	-	TRBJ2-2	TGTGCCAGCAGCGTACGCGGCGAACAGAACACCGGGGAGCTGTTTTTT	CASSVRGEQNTGELFF
TRBV28	-	-	TRBJ1-4	TGTGCCAGCAGTTTGGGAGGACTGAGTGAAAAACTGTTTTTT	CASSLGGLSEKLFF
TRBV7-9	-	TRBD1	TRBJ1-4	TGTGCCAGCAGCCCCGGGACAGGGACAACGGCTAATGAAAAACTGTTTTTT	CASSPGTGTTANEKLFF
TRBV11-3	-	-	TRBJ2-7	TGTGCCAGCAGCTTCAACCAGGGACTTTCCTACGAGCAGTACTTC	CASSFNQGLSYEQYF
TRBV28	-	-	TRBJ1-4	TGTGCCAGCAGTCCCCTGCCCTTGGAGGTGGGTGAAAAACTGTTTTTT	CASSPLPLEVGEKLFF
TRBV5-6	few	-	TRBJ1-3	TGTGCCAGCAGCCCGAAGCCAACAGGGTCTGGAAACACCATATATTTT	CASSPKPTGSGNTIYF
TRBV5-1	-	TRBD2	TRBJ2-7	TGCGCCAGCAGCTTAAGTCTAGCGGGAGGTGATGAGCAGTACTTC	CASSLSLAGGDEQYF
TRBV9	once	-	TRBJ1-2	TGTGCCAGCGGTGGACAGTATGGCTACACCTTC	CASGGQYGYTF
TRBV6-1	-	TRBD1	TRBJ2-3	TGTGCCAGCAGTGAGGACAGGGGGGAATCAGATACGCAGTATTTT	CASSEDRGESDTQYF
TRBV29-1	-	-	TRBJ2-7	TGCAGCGTTGAAGATCGAGGCCCTCGGCAGTACTTC	CSVEDRGPRQYF
TRBV5-6	-	-	TRBJ2-7	TGTGCCAGCAGTTACCTCCAGGACGGGGGGCAGTACTTC	CASSYLQDGGQYF
TRBV9	-	TRBD1	TRBJ2-7	TGTGCCAGCAGCGTAGGGCCTGGACAGGGAAGGTCGCGGGATTACGAGCAGTACTTC	CASSVGPGQGRSRDYEQYF
TRBV19	-	TRBD1	TRBJ1-5	TGTGCCAGTAGTATCCCATGGAGGGGGCGCGATCAGCCCCAGCATTTT	CASSIPWRGRDQPQHF
TRBV29-1	-	TRBD2	TRBJ2-5	TGCAGCGTTCCAAAATGGGGGGGGGAGACCCAGTACTTC	CSVPKWGGETQYF
TRBV13	-	TRBD1	TRBJ2-5	TGTGCCAGCAGTCAGGACAGGGCAGAGACCCAGTACTTC	CASSQDRAETQYF
TRBV2	-	TRBD1	TRBJ2-7	TGTGCCAGCAGTACAAGGACAGGTACAACCTACGAGCAGTACTTC	CASSTRTGTTYEQYF
TRBV6-6	-	TRBD1	TRBJ1-1	TGTGCCAGCAGTAAGGGACAGGGCGGCGGGGTTACTGAAGCTTTCTTT	CASSKGQGGGVTEAFF
TRBV2	-	-	TRBJ2-3	TGTGCCAGCAGTGTGGCAGACTTTTCGGATACGCAGTATTTT	CASSVADFSDTQYF
TRBV5-1	few	TRBD1	TRBJ1-1	TGCGCCAGCAGCTCAGGACAGGTTTACACTGAAGCTTTCTTT	CASSSGQVYTEAFF
TRBV5-1	few	-	TRBJ1-3	TGCGCCAGCAGCCTTCCGACAACCTCTGGAAACACCATATATTTT	CASSLPTTSGNTIYF
TRBV6-5	few	TRBD2	TRBJ2-7	TGTGCCAGCAGTCAATCGGGGGGGACCTACGAGCAGTACTTC	CASSQSGGTYEQYF
TRBV7-3	-	-	TRBJ2-7	TGTGCCAGCAGCCTCTCCGTAACGGGGAAGACCTACGAGCAGTACTTC	CASSLSVTGKTYEQYF
TRBV28	few	TRBD1	TRBJ1-1	TGTGCCAGCACCGCTCAGGGGGCAAATAAAGCTTTCTTT	CASTAQGANKAFF
TRBV5-1	-	-	TRBJ2-5	TGCGCCAGCAGGAGGGAGAATGGGCAAGAGACCCAGTACTTC	CASRRENGQETQYF
TRBV5-6	-	-	TRBJ1-3	TGTGCCAGCAGCTTGGTCCCTTCCTCTGGAAACACCATATATTTT	CASSLVPSSGNTIYF
TRBV29-1	-	-	TRBJ2-3	TGCAGCGTTGAACCCTCTTTGGCCCGCTTGGAGACGCAGTATTTT	CSVEPSLARLETQYF